This is a list of T cell receptor beta chains from one sample in a study of OX40 agonist ivuxolimab in advanced cancers. Sequencing used immunoSEQ multiplex PCR; TCRdb keeps in-frame clones, though not all of them. The table lists about 83,000 clones, 75% to 95% of them singletons. The sequences come from CD4+ or CD8+ T cells sorted from blood, collected in a trial of the OX40 agonist ivuxolimab. The origin of the receptors is an adult with an advanced solid tumor such as melanoma, head and neck, liver or kidney cancer. Each CDR3 is given with its conserved first and last residue. A D gene is named only where the DNA matches it firmly. Clone sizes are given selectively: once, few, many, or a class where the clone is expanded.

abundance: once; d_gene: .; j_gene: TRBJ2-5; v_gene: TRBV6-6; CDR3nt: TGTGCCAGCAGGGACAGCCTCCAAGAGACCCAGTACTTC; CDR3aa: CASRDSLQETQYF
abundance: .; d_gene: TRBD1; j_gene: TRBJ1-2; v_gene: TRBV6-5; CDR3nt: TGTGCCAGCAGTCCCGGGACAGGCTATGGCTACACCTTC; CDR3aa: CASSPGTGYGYTF
abundance: .; d_gene: .; j_gene: TRBJ2-3; v_gene: TRBV7-9; CDR3nt: TGTGCCAGCAGCTTCAGACTCACAGATACGCAGTATTTT; CDR3aa: CASSFRLTDTQYF
abundance: .; d_gene: TRBD2; j_gene: TRBJ2-3; v_gene: TRBV10-3; CDR3nt: TGTGCCATTTCTCCTAGCGGGTTTAGCACAGATACGCAGTATTTT; CDR3aa: CAISPSGFSTDTQYF
abundance: few; d_gene: .; j_gene: TRBJ1-5; v_gene: TRBV30; CDR3nt: TGTGCCTGGGAACCGGCCCCGGGCGGCAATCAGCCCCAGCATTTT; CDR3aa: CAWEPAPGGNQPQHF
abundance: .; d_gene: .; j_gene: TRBJ2-5; v_gene: TRBV30; CDR3nt: TGTGCCTTCCGGGACACAATAAAGACCCAGTACTTC; CDR3aa: CAFRDTIKTQYF
abundance: .; d_gene: .; j_gene: TRBJ2-5; v_gene: TRBV29-1; CDR3nt: TGCAGCGTTGTCGCCCCGCGAGGGACCCAGTACTTC; CDR3aa: CSVVAPRGTQYF
abundance: .; d_gene: .; j_gene: TRBJ2-6; v_gene: TRBV28; CDR3nt: TGTGCCAGCAGCATTGCTCTGGGAGCCAACGTCCTGACTTTC; CDR3aa: CASSIALGANVLTF
abundance: .; d_gene: .; j_gene: TRBJ1-6; v_gene: TRBV4-1; CDR3nt: TGCGCCAGCAGCCAAGATCGGAGGGGGGGGTCACCCCTCCACTTT; CDR3aa: CASSQDRRGGSPLHF
abundance: few; d_gene: .; j_gene: TRBJ1-1; v_gene: TRBV7-8; CDR3nt: TGTGCCAGCAGCTTCGGACAGATGAACACTGAAGCTTTCTTT; CDR3aa: CASSFGQMNTEAFF
abundance: .; d_gene: TRBD1; j_gene: TRBJ1-1; v_gene: TRBV28; CDR3nt: TGTGCCAGCAGTACAGGGGCGGGCCGGACTGAAGCTTTCTTT; CDR3aa: CASSTGAGRTEAFF
abundance: few; d_gene: .; j_gene: TRBJ1-6; v_gene: TRBV28; CDR3nt: TGTGCCAGCAGTCTATATACTGTAGGGTCACCCCTCCACTTT; CDR3aa: CASSLYTVGSPLHF
abundance: .; d_gene: TRBD2; j_gene: TRBJ2-7; v_gene: TRBV9; CDR3nt: TGTGCCAGCAGCGTAGCGGGGGGGATAAGCTCCTACGAGCAGTACTTC; CDR3aa: CASSVAGGISSYEQYF
abundance: .; d_gene: .; j_gene: TRBJ1-1; v_gene: TRBV6-1; CDR3nt: TGTGCCATCGAAGAGGGACGGCTGAACACTGAAGCTTTCTTT; CDR3aa: CAIEEGRLNTEAFF
abundance: .; d_gene: TRBD2; j_gene: TRBJ2-1; v_gene: TRBV7-8; CDR3nt: TGTGCCAGCAGCGTGGGACTAGCGGGAAGGGATGAGCAGTTCTTC; CDR3aa: CASSVGLAGRDEQFF
abundance: .; d_gene: .; j_gene: TRBJ2-7; v_gene: TRBV7-8; CDR3nt: TGTGCCAGCAGCTTAGCCGGGGAGTACGAGCAGTACTTC; CDR3aa: CASSLAGEYEQYF